A single sample is the source of the 21 T cell receptor beta chains below, sequenced in a study of T-cell memory formation after mild COVID-19. Each CDR3 protein gets one entry after TCRdb re-called the 5' RACE reads with MiXCR. The sample carries under 200,000 distinct CDR3 sequences, 10% to 15% recorded once. The sequenced sample was PBMCs or a T cell subset sorted from them (not recorded which). Receptors originate from a man younger than 35 who had mild COVID-19 (a few samples of this study predate the infection). Cell type and time point are not known.

This clonotype was counted ten times or more. The CDR3 DNA is TGTGCCAGCAGCTTAGGGGGGGGCTACGAGCAGTACTTC. This translates into CASSLGGGYEQYF. The rearrangement links TRBV7-2 to TRBJ2-7; 7 bases map to TRBD2. This CDR3 has 13 residues. Germline V gene sequence: CDR1 SGHTA, CDR2 FQGNSA. The V and J ends lost 1 base and 3 bases, in that order; junction bases with no gene match: 0.

This clonotype was recorded at least ten times. The CDR3 protein is CASRPGTGGTGEQFF. Here the CDR3 DNA reads TGCGCCAGCAGACCCGGGACAGGGGGTACGGGTGAGCAGTTCTTC. The chain uses TRBV5-1 and TRBJ2-1; 11 bases agree with TRBD1. CDR3 size: 15 residues. V trimming: 5 bases; J trimming: 9 bases; junction bases outside the gene matches: 10. Germline CDR1 is SGHRS and CDR2 is YFSETQ.

This clonotype was detected only a few times. The CDR3 reads CASSLLRAHNEQFF. CDR3 bases: TGTGCCAGCAGTTTACTCCGGGCCCACAATGAGCAGTTCTTC. V is TRBV12-3 or TRBV12-4 and J is TRBJ2-1; D not certain. The CDR3 contains 14 residues. Deletions cut 2 bases from V and 5 bases from J, with 10 bases between.

V and J are TRBV3-1 and TRBJ2-3; maybe TRBD1 (5 bases). V was clipped by 6 bases and J by 5 bases, with 12 bases between them. Germline assignment: CDR1 LGHDT and CDR2 YNNKEL (reference sequence). The CDR3 runs 13 residues. CDR3 amino acids: CASRSRGGDTQYF. The CDR3 DNA is TGTGCCAGCAGGTCTAGGGGCGGAGATACGCAGTATTTT.

The chain has TRBV20-1 and TRBJ1-5; D is ambiguous. The length of the CDR3 is 15 residues. CDR1 is DFQATT and CDR2 is SNEGSKA in the germline V gene (reference sequence). The germline V and J ends were trimmed by 0 bases and 0 bases, with 9 bases remaining between them. The CDR3 sequence is CSARDPLYSNQPQHF. The CDR3 coding sequence is TGCAGTGCTAGAGATCCCCTCTATAGCAATCAGCCCCAGCATTTT.

This clonotype turned up a few times. The J gene is TRBJ1-1, the V gene TRBV5-1; no reliable D call. Germline V gene sequence: CDR1 SGHRS, CDR2 YFSETQ. The CDR3 sequence is 15 residues long. Trimming cost V 4 bases and J 4 bases, with 17 bases left between them. The CDR3 region has the DNA TGCGCCAGCAGCCAAACCATCCCCCCCTTCACTGAAGCTTTCTTT. This gives the protein CASSQTIPPFTEAFF. The full variable domain, completed using reference TRBV5-1 and TRBJ1-1, is KAGVTQTPRYLIKTRGQQVTLSCSPISGHRSVSWYQQTPGQGLQFLFEYFSETQRNKGNFPGRFSGRQFSNSRSEMNVSTLELGDSALYLCASSQTIPPFTEAFFGQGTRLTVV.

This clonotype came up a few times. The gene calls are TRBV6-5 and TRBJ1-2; 10 bases are shared with TRBD1. The ends lost 5 bases at V and 5 bases at J; junction bases unmatched: 5. Germline CDR1 and CDR2: MNHEY and SVGAGI. The CDR3 is 14 residues long. CDR3 protein: CASSPGTGVYGYTF. The CDR3 DNA sequence: TGTGCCAGCAGTCCCGGGACAGGGGTATATGGCTACACCTTC.

This sequence joins TRBV5-1 and TRBJ2-2; D is possibly TRBD2 (6 bases). This CDR3 region has 17 residues. The germline V gene has CDR1 SGHRS and CDR2 YFSETQ. V lost 0 bases, J lost 1 base, and 13 bases lay in between. For the CDR3, the DNA is TGCGCCAGCAGCTTGGGGCCGGGACTCATGAACACCGGGGAGCTGTTTTTT. It codes for CASSLGPGLMNTGELFF.

This clonotype was observed a few times. The chain is built from TRBV5-1 and TRBJ1-1; D is undetermined. V dropped 3 bases and J dropped 0 bases, with 15 bases sitting between them. The germline V gene encodes CDR1 SGHRS and CDR2 YFSETQ. CDR3 size: 16 residues. The CDR3 sequence: CASSSFPGRLNTEAFF. The CDR3 DNA reads as TGCGCCAGCAGCTCATTCCCCGGACGGTTGAACACTGAAGCTTTCTTT.

The chain recombines TRBV27 with TRBJ1-4, with D possibly being TRBD1 (5 bases). The length of the CDR3 is 12 residues. CDR1 and CDR2 (germline): MNHEY, SMNVEV (reference sequence). Trimming took off 8 bases at V and 4 bases at J, with 8 bases between the two ends. CDR3 residues: CASRDVNEKLFF. CDR3 DNA: TGTGCCAGCCGGGACGTTAATGAAAAACTGTTTTTT.

The chain is built from TRBV5-1 and TRBJ2-5; perhaps TRBD1 as D (6 bases). The CDR3 has 14 residues. Per the germline V gene, CDR1 is SGHRS and CDR2 is YFSETQ. The ends were cut back, 3 bases at V and 10 bases at J, with 19 bases in the middle. DNA of the CDR3: TGCGCCAGCAGCTCGGGACAACCCGGCTCGGTCCAGTACTTC. Amino acids: CASSSGQPGSVQYF.

This clonotype is medium-sized. The rearrangement uses TRBV29-1 and TRBJ2-3; tentative D call: TRBD2 (7 bases). V gave up 5 bases and J gave up 1 base, with 13 bases separating them. The CDR3 loop spans 14 amino acids. CDR1 and CDR2 (germline): SQVTM, ANQGSEA. For the CDR3, the DNA is TGCAGCGTTTCAAGGGGGAGGGGCACAGATACGCAGTATTTT. Translated, it gives CSVSRGRGTDTQYF.

This clonotype was seen many times. This chain joins TRBV24-1 and TRBJ2-3; 9 bases fit TRBD1. CDR3 length: 15 residues. Trimming took 3 bases from V and 5 from J; bases not matched to a gene: 5. Germline V gene data show CDR1 as KGHDR and CDR2 as SFDVKD. The CDR3 nucleotides read TGTGCCACCAGTGATCCTGGACAGGGGATAGATACGCAGTATTTT. It is translated as CATSDPGQGIDTQYF.

This clonotype was counted a few times. DNA for the CDR3: TGCGCCAGCAGCCAGGGACAGCTTGAAAAACTGTTTTTT. Protein sequence: CASSQGQLEKLFF. V is TRBV4-1 and J is TRBJ1-4, with 7 bases matching TRBD1. Germline CDR1 is MGHRA and CDR2 is YSYEKL. Trimming removed 3 bases from V and 7 bases from J; junction bases left unmatched: 2. This CDR3 is 13 amino acids long.

This chain connects TRBV20-1 to TRBJ2-7; either TRBD1 or TRBD2 may supply D (6 bases each). The CDR3 loop spans 14 amino acids. Trimming removed 6 bases at V and 1 base at J, with 16 bases between. The germline gives CDR1 DFQATT, CDR2 SNEGSKA (reference sequence). The CDR3 region is CSAQAGAGSYEQYF. The CDR3 DNA reads TGCAGTGCCCAAGCAGGGGCGGGGTCCTACGAGCAGTACTTC.

This clonotype was detected only a few times. The V gene is TRBV5-1, the J gene TRBJ2-1, with 7 nucleotides matching TRBD1. Germline V CDR1 and CDR2: SGHRS, YFSETQ. J gave up 8 bases and V 6 bases, and 5 bases lay outside the gene matches. The CDR3 consists of 12 residues. The CDR3 loop reads CASTRGNDEQFF. In DNA form, the CDR3 reads TGCGCCAGCACCAGGGGGAATGATGAGCAGTTCTTC.

This clonotype was found once. V and J are TRBV5-1 and TRBJ1-1; unclear D gene. The CDR3 has 14 residues. Germline CDR1 SGHRS, CDR2 YFSETQ. V was trimmed by 0 bases and J by 4 bases, leaving 10 bases between them. The CDR3 here is CASSLAWVSTEAFF. The CDR3 bases are TGCGCCAGCAGCTTGGCTTGGGTTAGCACTGAAGCTTTCTTT.

In regard to this clonotype: Relative to the germline gene, one junction end is altered; a read error may explain this. The chain carries TRBV7-8 and TRBJ1-5; 11 nucleotides agree with TRBD1. CDR1 and CDR2 from the germline V gene are SGHVS and FQNEAQ. The CDR3 covers 15 residues. CDR3 region: CASSRTGGLGQPQHF. CDR3 nucleotide sequence: TGTGCCAGCAGCCGGACAGGGGGCTTAGGGCAGCCACAGCATTTT.

The CDR3 is CSARGSGREYNEQFF. The CDR3 DNA follows: TGCAGTGCTAGGGGGTCTGGAAGGGAATACAATGAGCAGTTCTTC. The chain is built from TRBV20-1 and TRBJ2-1; no firm D call. The CDR3 loop spans 15 amino acids. Germline V gene lookup returns CDR1 DFQATT and CDR2 SNEGSKA (reference sequence). V dropped 3 bases and J dropped 4 bases, with 16 bases sitting between them.

In its sample, this clonotype was seen a few times. The genes are TRBV4-1 and TRBJ2-3; D is unresolved. This CDR3 comprises 15 residues. The germline V gene has CDR1 MGHRA and CDR2 YSYEKL. V lost 1 base and J 0 bases, leaving 8 bases between the germline ends. Here the CDR3 reads CASSQARYSTDTQYF. The CDR3 DNA sequence: TGCGCCAGCAGCCAAGCCCGGTACAGCACAGATACGCAGTATTTT.

The V and J genes are TRBV4-3 and TRBJ2-3, with D unclear. This CDR3 has 15 residues. Trimming stripped 0 bases from V and 0 bases from J, with 7 bases between. Germline assignment: CDR1 LGHNA and CDR2 YSLEER. The CDR3 DNA sequence: TGCGCCAGCAGCCAAGATTTAGTTAGCACAGATACGCAGTATTTT. This translates into CASSQDLVSTDTQYF.